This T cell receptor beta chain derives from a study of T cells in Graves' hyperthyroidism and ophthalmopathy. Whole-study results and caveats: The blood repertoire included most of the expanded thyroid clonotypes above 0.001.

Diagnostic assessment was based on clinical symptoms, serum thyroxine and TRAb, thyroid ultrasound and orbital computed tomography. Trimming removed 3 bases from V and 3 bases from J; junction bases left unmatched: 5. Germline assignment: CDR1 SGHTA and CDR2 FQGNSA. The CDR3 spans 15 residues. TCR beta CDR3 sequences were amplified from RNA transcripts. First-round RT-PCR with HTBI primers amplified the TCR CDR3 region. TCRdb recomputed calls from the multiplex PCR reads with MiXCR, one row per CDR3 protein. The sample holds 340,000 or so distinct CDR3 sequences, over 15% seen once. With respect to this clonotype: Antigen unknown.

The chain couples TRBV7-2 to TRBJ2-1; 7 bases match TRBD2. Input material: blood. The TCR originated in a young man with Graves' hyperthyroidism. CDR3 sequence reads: CASSFPSGIYNEQFF. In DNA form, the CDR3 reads TGTGCCAGCAGCTTTCCTAGCGGAATCTACAATGAGCAGTTCTTC.